The source of this T cell receptor (beta chain) is a study of blood T cell repertoires in COVID-19. Overall study context: Researchers got acute and convalescent COVID-19 samples from the United States, Italy and Spain.

J lost 4 bases, V lost 6 bases, and 7 bases had no gene match. Germline loops: CDR1 MNHEY, CDR2 SVGAGI. The CDR3 has 15 amino acids. Sequenced by immunoSEQ multiplex PCR; TCRdb stores in-frame clones only, minus some. The sample lists approximately 150,000 clones; 88% were seen once. The chain links TRBV6-5 to TRBJ1-1, with 11 bases matching TRBD1. The sample comprised peripheral blood. The clonotype originates from a man in his fifties or sixties who had recovered from COVID-19. CDR3 in DNA: TGTGCCAGCAGACCACCGGGACAGGGGGGCACTGAAGCTTTCTTT. Residues: CASRPPGQGGTEAFF.